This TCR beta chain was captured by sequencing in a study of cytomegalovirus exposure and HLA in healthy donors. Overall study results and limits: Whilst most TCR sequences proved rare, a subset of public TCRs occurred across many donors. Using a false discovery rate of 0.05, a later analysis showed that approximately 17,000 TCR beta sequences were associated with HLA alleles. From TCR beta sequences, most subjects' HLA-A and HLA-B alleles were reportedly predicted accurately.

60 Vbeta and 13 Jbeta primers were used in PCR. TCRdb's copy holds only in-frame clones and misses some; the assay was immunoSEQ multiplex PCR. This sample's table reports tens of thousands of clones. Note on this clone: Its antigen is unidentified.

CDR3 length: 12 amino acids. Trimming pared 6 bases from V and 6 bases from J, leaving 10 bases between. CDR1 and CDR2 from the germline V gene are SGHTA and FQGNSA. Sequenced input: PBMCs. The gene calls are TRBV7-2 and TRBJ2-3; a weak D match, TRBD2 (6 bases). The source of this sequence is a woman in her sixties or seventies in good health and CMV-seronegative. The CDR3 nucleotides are TGTGCCAGCAGGATCGGGAGCGATACGCAGTATTTT. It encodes CASRIGSDTQYF.